This record covers a single T cell receptor (beta chain). Its cognate antigen is unknown. The CDR3 runs 14 residues. The ends were cut back, 2 bases at V and 6 bases at J, with 14 bases in the middle. The V gene's germline CDR1 is KGHSH and CDR2 LQKENI. Both 60 Vbeta primers and 13 Jbeta primers went into the PCR. Using immunoSEQ multiplex PCR, the repertoire was profiled, and TCRdb retains in-frame clones only, with some absent. Of over 150,000 clones detected, about 76% appear once; the ten largest clones hold roughly 2.6%. These data belong to a study of cytomegalovirus exposure and HLA in healthy donors. Study observations and caveats: Some segments of the V type, notably TRBV6-2 and TRBV6-3, were excluded as indistinguishable. Association of a missense DCLRE1C variant with TCR beta V- and J-gene trimming was reported in a later analysis. Follow-up analysis found HLA locus-dependent TCR association rates, highest for DRB1 and lowest for HLA-C.

Sequenced input: PBMCs. This TCR was sampled from a woman in her 40s in good health and CMV-seropositive. This chain uses TRBV18 with TRBJ2-7, with D tentatively TRBD1 (5 bases). The CDR3 region is CASSPTDTFREQYF. For the CDR3, the DNA is TGTGCCAGCTCACCAACGGACACCTTTCGCGAGCAGTACTTC.